This T cell receptor (beta chain) was captured in a study of blood T cell repertoires in COVID-19. For the study at large: Collection of acute and convalescent COVID-19 samples took place in the United States, Italy and Spain. T cells, B-cell-depleted T cells, or PBMCs supplied cDNA or gDNA.

In the authors' workflow: Estimation of nucleated cell counts was performed using reference gene primer amplification. Assay used: immunoSEQ multiplex PCR; TCRdb lists only in-frame clones, some missing. Clone size and the V and J calls come from that table; the DNA yielded D and trimming. The repertoire holds about 380,000 clones, with roughly 86% as singletons. Participants spanned ages about 18 to 90 years and resided in roughly 22 US areas. The sample consisted of PBMCs or T cells enriched from blood (not recorded which). The clonotype was recovered from a man aged 25 to 45 who had recovered from COVID-19.

The CDR3 is CASSATSGGLWGSTDTQYF. The CDR3 region has the DNA TGTGCCAGCAGCGCTACTAGCGGGGGGCTGTGGGGAAGCACAGATACGCAGTATTTT. The chain combines TRBV9 with TRBJ2-3, with 12 bases lining up with TRBD2. In germline, CDR1 is SGDLS, CDR2 YYNGEE. The junction had 11 bases not matched to a gene; V was cut back by 3 bases and J by 0 bases. The CDR3 extends over 19 amino acids.